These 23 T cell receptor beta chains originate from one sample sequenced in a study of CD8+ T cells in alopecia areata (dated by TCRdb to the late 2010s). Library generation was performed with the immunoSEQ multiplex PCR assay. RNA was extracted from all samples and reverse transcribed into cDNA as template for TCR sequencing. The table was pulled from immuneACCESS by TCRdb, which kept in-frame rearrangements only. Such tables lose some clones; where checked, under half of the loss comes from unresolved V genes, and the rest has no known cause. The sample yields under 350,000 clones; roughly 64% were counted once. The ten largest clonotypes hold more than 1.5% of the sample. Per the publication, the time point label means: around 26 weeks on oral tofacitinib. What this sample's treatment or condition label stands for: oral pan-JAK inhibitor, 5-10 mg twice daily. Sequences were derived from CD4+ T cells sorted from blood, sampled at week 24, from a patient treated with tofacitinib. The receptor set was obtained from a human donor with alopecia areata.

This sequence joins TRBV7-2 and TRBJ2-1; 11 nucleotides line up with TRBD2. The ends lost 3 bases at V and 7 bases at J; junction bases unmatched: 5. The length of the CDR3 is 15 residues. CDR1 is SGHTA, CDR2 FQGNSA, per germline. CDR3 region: CASSFNRLAGNEQFF. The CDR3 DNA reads TGTGCCAGCAGCTTCAACCGACTAGCGGGGAATGAGCAGTTCTTC.

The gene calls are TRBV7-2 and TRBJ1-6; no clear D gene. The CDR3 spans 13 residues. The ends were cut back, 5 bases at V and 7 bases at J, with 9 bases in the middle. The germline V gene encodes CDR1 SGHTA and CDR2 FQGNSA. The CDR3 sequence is CASSPLSNSPLHF. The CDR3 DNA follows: TGTGCCAGCAGCCCACTCTCCAATTCACCCCTCCACTTT.

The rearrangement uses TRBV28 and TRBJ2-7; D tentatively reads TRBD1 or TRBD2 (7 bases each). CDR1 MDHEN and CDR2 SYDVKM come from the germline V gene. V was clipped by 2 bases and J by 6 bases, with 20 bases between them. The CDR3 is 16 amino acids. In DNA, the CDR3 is TGTGCCAGCAGTTTAGGAGGGACAGCGGGATTCGGCGAGCAGTACTTC. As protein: CASSLGGTAGFGEQYF.

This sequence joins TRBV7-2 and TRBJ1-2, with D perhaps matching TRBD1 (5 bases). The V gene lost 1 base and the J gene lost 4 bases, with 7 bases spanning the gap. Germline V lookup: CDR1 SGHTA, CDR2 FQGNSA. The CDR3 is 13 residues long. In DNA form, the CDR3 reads TGTGCCAGCAGCTTAGGGGGGACCTATGGCTACACCTTC. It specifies CASSLGGTYGYTF.

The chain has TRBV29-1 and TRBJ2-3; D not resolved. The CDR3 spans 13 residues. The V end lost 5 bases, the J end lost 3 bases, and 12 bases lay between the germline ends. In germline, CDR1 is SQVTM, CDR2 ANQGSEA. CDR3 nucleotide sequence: TGCAGCGTTTACCTGCCCTTGACAGATACGCAGTATTTT. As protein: CSVYLPLTDTQYF.

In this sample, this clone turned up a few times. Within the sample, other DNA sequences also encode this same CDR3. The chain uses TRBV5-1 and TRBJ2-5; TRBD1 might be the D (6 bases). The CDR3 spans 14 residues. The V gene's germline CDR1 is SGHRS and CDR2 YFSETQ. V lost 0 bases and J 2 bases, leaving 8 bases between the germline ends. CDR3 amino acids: CASSLVQGQETQYF. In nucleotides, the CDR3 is TGCGCCAGCAGCTTGGTCCAGGGGCAAGAGACCCAGTACTTC.

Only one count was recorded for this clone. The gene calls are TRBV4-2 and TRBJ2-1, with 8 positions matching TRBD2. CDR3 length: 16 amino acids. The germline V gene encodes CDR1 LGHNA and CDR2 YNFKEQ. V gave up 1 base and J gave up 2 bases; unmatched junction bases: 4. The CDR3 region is CASSQVELAAYNEQFF. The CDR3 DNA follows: TGTGCCAGCAGCCAAGTAGAACTAGCGGCCTACAATGAGCAGTTCTTC.

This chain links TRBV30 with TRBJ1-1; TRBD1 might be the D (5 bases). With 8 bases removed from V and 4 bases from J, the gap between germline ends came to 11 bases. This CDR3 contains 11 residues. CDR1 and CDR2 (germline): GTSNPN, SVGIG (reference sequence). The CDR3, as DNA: TGTGCCGTCCGGACACGCACTGAAGCTTTCTTT. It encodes CAVRTRTEAFF. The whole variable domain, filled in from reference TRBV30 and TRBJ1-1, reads SQTIHQWPATLVQPVGSPLSLECTVEGTSNPNLYWYRQAAGRGLQLLFYSVGIGQISSEVPQNLSASRPQDRQFILSSKKLLLSDSGFYLCAVRTRTEAFFGQGTRLTVV.

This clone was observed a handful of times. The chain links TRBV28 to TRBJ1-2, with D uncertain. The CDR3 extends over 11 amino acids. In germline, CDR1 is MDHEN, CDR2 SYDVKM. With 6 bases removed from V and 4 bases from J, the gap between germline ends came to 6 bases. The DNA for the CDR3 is TGTGCCAGCAGCCTCAGCTATGGCTACACCTTC. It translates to CASSLSYGYTF.

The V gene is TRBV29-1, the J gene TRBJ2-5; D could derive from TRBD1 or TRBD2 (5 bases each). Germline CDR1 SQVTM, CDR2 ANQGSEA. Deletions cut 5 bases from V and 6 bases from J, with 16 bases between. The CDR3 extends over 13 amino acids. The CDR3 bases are TGCAGCGTTAAGTACGGGACCGGACAGACCCAGTACTTC. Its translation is CSVKYGTGQTQYF.

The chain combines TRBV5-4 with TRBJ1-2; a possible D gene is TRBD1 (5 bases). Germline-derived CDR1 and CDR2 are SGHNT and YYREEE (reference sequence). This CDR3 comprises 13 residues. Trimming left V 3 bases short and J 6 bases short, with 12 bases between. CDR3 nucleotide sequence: TGTGCCAGCAGCTCCCGGGGGTACCATGGCTACACCTTC. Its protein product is CASSSRGYHGYTF.

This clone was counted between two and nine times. The CDR3 loop reads CASSPGPNTDTQYF. The CDR3, as DNA: TGTGCCAGCAGCCCGGGACCGAACACAGATACGCAGTATTTT. This chain uses TRBV7-9 with TRBJ2-3; either TRBD1 or TRBD2 may fit D (5 bases each). Germline V lookup: CDR1 SEHNR, CDR2 FQNEAQ (reference sequence). V was shortened by 5 bases and J by 2 bases, with 11 bases between the two germline ends. The length of the CDR3 is 14 residues.

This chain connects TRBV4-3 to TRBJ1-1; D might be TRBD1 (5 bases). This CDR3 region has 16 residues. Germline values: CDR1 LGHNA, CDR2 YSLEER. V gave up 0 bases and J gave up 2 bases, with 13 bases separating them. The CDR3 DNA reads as TGCGCCAGCAGCCAAGATGGAGGACACTTTAACACTGAAGCTTTCTTT. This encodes CASSQDGGHFNTEAFF.

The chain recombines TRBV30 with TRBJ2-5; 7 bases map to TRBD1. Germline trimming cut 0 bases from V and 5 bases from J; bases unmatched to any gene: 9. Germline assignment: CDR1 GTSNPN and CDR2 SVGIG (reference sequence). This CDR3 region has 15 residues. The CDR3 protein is CAWSVGPRGGETQYF. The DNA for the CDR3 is TGTGCCTGGAGTGTGGGACCGAGAGGGGGCGAGACCCAGTACTTC.

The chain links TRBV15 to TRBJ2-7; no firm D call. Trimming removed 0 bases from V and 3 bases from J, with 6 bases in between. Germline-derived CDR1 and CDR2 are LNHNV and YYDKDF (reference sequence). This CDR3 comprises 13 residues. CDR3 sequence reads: CATSRDLVYEQYF. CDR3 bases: TGTGCCACCAGCAGAGATCTTGTCTACGAGCAGTACTTC.

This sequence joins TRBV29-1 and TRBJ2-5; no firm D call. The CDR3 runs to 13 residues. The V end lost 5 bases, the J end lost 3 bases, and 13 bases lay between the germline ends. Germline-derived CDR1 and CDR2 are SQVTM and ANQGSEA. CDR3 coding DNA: TGCAGCGTTCTTCCTTTGGGGAAAGAGACCCAGTACTTC. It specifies CSVLPLGKETQYF.

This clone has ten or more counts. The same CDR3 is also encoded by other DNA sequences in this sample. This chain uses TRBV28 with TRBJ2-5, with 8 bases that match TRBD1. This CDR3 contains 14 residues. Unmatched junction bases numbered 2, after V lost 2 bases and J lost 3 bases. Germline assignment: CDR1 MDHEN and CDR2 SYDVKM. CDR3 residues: CASSLGQGEETQYF. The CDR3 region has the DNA TGTGCCAGCAGTTTAGGACAGGGCGAAGAGACCCAGTACTTC.

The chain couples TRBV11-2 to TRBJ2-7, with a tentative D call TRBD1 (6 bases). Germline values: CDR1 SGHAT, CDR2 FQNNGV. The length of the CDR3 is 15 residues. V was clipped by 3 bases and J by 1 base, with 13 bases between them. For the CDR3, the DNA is TGTGCCAGCAGCTTTGCCGGCAGGGGTTCCTACGAGCAGTACTTC. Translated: CASSFAGRGSYEQYF. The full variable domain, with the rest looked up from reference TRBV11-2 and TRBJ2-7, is EAGVAQSPRYKIIEKRQSVAFWCNPISGHATLYWYQQILGQGPKLLIQFQNNGVVDDSQLPKDRFSAERLKGVDSTLKIQPAKLEDSAVYLCASSFAGRGSYEQYFGPGTRLTVT.

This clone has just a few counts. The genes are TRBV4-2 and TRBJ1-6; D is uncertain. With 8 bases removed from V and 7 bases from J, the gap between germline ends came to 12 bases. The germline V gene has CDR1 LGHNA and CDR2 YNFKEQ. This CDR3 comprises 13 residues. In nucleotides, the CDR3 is TGTGCCAGCGCCCAGGCGAAGAATTCACCCCTCCACTTT. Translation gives CASAQAKNSPLHF.

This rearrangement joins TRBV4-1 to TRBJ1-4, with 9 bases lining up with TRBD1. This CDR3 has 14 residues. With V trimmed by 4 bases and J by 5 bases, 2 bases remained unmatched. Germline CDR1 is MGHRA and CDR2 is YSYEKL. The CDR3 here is CASSLDRGNEKLFF. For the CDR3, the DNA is TGCGCCAGCAGCCTGGACAGGGGCAATGAAAAACTGTTTTTT.

CDR3 amino acids: CASSLSGTFGTQYF. The CDR3 DNA is TGTGCCAGCAGTTTATCGGGAACTTTTGGGACCCAGTACTTC. The V and J genes are TRBV27 and TRBJ2-5, with unresolved D. Germline-derived CDR1 and CDR2 are MNHEY and SMNVEV (reference sequence). The V and J ends lost 0 bases and 7 bases respectively, with 12 bases between them. This CDR3 is 14 amino acids long.

CDR3 sequence: CASSQDPANSYNEQFF. The DNA of the CDR3 is TGCGCCAGCAGCCAAGACCCAGCTAACTCCTACAATGAGCAGTTCTTC. The chain is built from TRBV4-1 and TRBJ2-1; D remains ambiguous. V lost 0 bases, J lost 0 bases, and 9 bases lay in between. The CDR3 consists of 16 residues. CDR1 and CDR2 (germline): MGHRA, YSYEKL.

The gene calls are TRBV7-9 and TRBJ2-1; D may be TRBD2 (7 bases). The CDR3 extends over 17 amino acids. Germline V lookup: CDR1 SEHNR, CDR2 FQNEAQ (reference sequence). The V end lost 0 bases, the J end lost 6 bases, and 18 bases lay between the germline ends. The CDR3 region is CASSLAFAGGHGNEQFF. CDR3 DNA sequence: TGTGCCAGCAGCTTAGCGTTCGCCGGGGGGCATGGCAATGAGCAGTTCTTC.